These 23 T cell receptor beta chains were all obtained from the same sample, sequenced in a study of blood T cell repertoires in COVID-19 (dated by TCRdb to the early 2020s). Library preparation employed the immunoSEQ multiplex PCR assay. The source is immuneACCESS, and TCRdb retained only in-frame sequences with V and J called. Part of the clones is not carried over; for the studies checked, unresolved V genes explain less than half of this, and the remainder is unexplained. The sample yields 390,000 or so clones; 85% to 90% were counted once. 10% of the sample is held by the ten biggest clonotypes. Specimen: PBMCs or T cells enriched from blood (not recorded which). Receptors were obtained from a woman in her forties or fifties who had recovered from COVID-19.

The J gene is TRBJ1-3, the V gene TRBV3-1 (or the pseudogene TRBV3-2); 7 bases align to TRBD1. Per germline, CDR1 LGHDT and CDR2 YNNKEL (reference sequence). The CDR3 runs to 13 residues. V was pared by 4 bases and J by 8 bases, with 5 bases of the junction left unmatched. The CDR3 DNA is TGTGCCAGCAGCCCAGGGGGGCGGGACACCATATATTTT. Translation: CASSPGGRDTIYF.

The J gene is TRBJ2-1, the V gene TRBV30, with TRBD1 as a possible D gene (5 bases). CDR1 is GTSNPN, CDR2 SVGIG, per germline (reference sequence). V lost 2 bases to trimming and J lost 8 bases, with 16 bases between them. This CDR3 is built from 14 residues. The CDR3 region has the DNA TGTGCCTGGAGTACACAGGCTATTGGCGATGAGCAGTTCTTC. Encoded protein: CAWSTQAIGDEQFF.

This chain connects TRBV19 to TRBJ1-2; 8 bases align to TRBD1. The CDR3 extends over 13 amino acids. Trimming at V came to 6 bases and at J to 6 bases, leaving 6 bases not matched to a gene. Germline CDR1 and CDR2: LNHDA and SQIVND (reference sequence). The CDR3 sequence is CASSPQGADGYTF. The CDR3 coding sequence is TGTGCCAGTAGCCCCCAGGGGGCAGATGGCTACACCTTC.

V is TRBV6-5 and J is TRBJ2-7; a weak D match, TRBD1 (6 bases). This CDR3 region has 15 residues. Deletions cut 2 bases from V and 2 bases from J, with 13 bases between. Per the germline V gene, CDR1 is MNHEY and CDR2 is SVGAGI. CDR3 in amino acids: CASSYGPGEPYEQYF. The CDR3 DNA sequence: TGTGCCAGCAGTTACGGGCCAGGGGAACCCTACGAGCAGTACTTC.

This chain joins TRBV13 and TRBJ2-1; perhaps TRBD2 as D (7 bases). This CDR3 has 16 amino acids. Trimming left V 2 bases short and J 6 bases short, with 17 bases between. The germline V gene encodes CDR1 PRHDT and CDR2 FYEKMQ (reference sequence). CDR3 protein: CASSLKGGDQFNEQFF. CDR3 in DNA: TGTGCCAGCAGCTTAAAGGGGGGGGACCAATTCAATGAGCAGTTCTTC.

The CDR3: CAWSKTTGKYF. DNA of the CDR3: TGTGCCTGGAGTAAAACGACAGGGAAGTACTTC. The rearrangement links TRBV30 to TRBJ2-7; 7 nucleotides agree with TRBD1. Trimming removed 2 bases from V and 11 bases from J; junction bases left unmatched: 6. The CDR3 consists of 11 residues. Germline V gene lookup returns CDR1 GTSNPN and CDR2 SVGIG (reference sequence).

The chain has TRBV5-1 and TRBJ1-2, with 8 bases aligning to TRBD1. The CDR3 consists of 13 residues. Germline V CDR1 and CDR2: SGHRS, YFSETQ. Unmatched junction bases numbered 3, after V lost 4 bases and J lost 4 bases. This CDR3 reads CASSGTGRYGYTF. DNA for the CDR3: TGCGCCAGCAGCGGGACAGGCCGCTATGGCTACACCTTC.

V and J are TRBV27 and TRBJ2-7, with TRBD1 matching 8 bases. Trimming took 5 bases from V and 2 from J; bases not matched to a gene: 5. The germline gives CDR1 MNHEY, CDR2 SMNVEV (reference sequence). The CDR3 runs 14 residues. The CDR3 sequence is CASSRRDRTYEQYF. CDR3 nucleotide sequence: TGTGCCAGCAGTCGAAGGGACAGGACCTACGAGCAGTACTTC.

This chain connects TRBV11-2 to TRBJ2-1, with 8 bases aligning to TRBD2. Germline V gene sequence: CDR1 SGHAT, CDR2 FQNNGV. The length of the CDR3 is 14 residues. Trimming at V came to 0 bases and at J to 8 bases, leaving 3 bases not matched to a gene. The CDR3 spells CASSLERGVYEQFF. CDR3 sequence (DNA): TGTGCCAGCAGCTTAGAGCGGGGGGTATATGAGCAGTTCTTC.

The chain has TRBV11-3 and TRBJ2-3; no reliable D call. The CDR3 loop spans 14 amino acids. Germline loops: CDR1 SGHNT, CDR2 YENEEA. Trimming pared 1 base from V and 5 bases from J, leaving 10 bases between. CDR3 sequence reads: CASSLGSPIDTQYF. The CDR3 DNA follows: TGTGCCAGCAGCTTAGGTTCACCTATAGATACGCAGTATTTT.

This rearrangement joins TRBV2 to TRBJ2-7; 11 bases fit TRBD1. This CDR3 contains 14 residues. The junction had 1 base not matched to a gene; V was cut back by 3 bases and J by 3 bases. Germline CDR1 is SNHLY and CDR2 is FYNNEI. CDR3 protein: CASSDGTGGYEQYF. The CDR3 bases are TGTGCCAGCAGTGACGGGACAGGGGGCTACGAGCAGTACTTC.

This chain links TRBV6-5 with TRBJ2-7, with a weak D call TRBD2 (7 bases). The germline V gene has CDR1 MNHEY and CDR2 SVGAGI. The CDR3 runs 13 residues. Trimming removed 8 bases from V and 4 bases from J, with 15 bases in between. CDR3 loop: CASGRGQEYEQYF. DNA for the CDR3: TGTGCCAGCGGGCGGGGGCAAGAGTACGAGCAGTACTTC.

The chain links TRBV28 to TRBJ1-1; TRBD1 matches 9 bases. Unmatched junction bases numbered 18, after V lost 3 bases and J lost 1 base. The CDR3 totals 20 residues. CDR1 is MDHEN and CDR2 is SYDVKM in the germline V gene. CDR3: CASSFGIWVTGGPQNTEAFF. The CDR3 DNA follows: TGTGCCAGCAGTTTCGGAATTTGGGTGACAGGGGGACCCCAGAACACTGAAGCTTTCTTT. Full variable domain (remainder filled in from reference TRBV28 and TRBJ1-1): DVKVTQSSRYLVKRTGEKVFLECVQDMDHENMFWYRQDPGLGLRLIYFSYDVKMKEKGDIPEGYSVSREKKERFSLILESASTNQTSMYLCASSFGIWVTGGPQNTEAFFGQGTRLTVV.

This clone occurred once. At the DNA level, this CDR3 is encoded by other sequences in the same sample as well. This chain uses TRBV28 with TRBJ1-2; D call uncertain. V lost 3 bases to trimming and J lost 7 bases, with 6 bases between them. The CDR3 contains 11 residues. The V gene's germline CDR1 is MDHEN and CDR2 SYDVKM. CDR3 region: CASSFRGGYTF. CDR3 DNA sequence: TGTGCCAGCAGTTTCCGCGGTGGCTACACCTTC.

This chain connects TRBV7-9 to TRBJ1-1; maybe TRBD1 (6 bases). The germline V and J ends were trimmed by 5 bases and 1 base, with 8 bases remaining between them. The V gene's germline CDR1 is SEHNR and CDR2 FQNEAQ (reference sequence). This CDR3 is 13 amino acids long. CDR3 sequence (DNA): TGTGCCAGCAGCCCGGGACAGAACACTGAAGCTTTCTTT. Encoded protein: CASSPGQNTEAFF.

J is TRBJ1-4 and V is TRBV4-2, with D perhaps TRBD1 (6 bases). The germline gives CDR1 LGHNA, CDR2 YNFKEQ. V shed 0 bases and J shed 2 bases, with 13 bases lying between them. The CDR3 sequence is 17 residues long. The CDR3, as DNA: TGTGCCAGCAGCCAAGACCGGGGGGGCTGGACTAATGAAAAACTGTTTTTT. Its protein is CASSQDRGGWTNEKLFF.

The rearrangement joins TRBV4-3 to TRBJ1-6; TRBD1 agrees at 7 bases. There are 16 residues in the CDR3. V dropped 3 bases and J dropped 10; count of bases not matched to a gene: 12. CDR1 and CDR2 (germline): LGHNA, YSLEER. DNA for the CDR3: TGCGCCAGCAGCCAGACTACTGACAGGGCAGGGTCACCCCTCCACTTT. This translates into CASSQTTDRAGSPLHF.

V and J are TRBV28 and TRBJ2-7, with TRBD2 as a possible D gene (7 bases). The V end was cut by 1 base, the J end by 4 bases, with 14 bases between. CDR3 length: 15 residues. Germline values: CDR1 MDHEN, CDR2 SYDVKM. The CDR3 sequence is CASSLSEKGGYEQYF. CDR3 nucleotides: TGTGCCAGCAGTTTATCGGAGAAGGGGGGGTACGAGCAGTACTTC.

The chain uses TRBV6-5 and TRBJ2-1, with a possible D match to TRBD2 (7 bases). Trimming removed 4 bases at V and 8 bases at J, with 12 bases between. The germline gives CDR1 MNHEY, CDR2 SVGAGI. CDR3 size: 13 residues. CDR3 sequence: CASSFRGGDEQFF. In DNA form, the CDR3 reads TGTGCCAGCAGTTTCCGCGGGGGCGATGAGCAGTTCTTC.

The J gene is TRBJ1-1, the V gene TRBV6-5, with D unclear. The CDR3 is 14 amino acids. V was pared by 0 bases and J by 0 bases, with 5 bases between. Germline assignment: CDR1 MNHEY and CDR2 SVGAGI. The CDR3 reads CASSYSRLNTEAFF. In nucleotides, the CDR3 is TGTGCCAGCAGTTACTCGAGGTTGAACACTGAAGCTTTCTTT.

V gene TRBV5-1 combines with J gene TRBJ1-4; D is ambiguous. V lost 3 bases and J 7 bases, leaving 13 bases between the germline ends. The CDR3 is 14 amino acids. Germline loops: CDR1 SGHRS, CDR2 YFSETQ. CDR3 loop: CASSSDGRREKLFF. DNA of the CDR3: TGCGCCAGCAGCTCGGACGGGAGGCGTGAAAAACTGTTTTTT. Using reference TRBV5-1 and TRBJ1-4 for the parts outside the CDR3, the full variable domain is KAGVTQTPRYLIKTRGQQVTLSCSPISGHRSVSWYQQTPGQGLQFLFEYFSETQRNKGNFPGRFSGRQFSNSRSEMNVSTLELGDSALYLCASSSDGRREKLFFGSGTQLSVL.

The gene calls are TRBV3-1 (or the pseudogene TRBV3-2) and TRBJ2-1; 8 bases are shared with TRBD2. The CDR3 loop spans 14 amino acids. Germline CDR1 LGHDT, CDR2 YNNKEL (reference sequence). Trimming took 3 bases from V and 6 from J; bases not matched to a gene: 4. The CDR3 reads CASSHRGGSNEQFF. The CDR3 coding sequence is TGTGCCAGCAGCCATCGGGGGGGCTCCAATGAGCAGTTCTTC.

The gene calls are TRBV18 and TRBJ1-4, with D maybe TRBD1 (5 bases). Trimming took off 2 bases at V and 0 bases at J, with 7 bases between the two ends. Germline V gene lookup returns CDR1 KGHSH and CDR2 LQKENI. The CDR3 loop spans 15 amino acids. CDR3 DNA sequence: TGTGCCAGCTCACCAAAAGGGGCAACTAATGAAAAACTGTTTTTT. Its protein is CASSPKGATNEKLFF.